This T cell receptor beta chain is drawn from a study of regulatory T cells in long-lasting Graves disease. For the study at large: The definition of persistent Graves' disease was over 5 years of antithyroid drugs with positive TSH receptor antibodies. Whole-study results and caveats: New patients shared fewer public clonotypes (roughly 910) than persistent patients did (over 2,500). Thyroid tissue was not studied; only peripheral blood was.

Arm-PCR of CDR3 regions and iRepertoire HTBI primers were the basis on which TCR beta libraries were built. Each CDR3 protein gets one entry after TCRdb re-called the multiplex PCR reads with MiXCR. Here the sample spans some 440,000 distinct CDR3 sequences, under 25% being singletons. With respect to this clonotype: Its antigen is currently unknown. At one boundary the junction diverges from the germline segment, which might be a read error.

The sample's time point: persistent/refractory GD, antithyroid drugs over 5 years with positive TRAb. There was RNA extracted from PBMCs, and the TCR library was made from it. Investigators report Graves' disease was diagnosed under American Thyroid Association guidelines. The CDR3 is 15 residues long. CDR1 and CDR2 from the germline V gene are SGDLS and YYNGEE. The V gene is TRBV9, the J gene TRBJ2-2; 9 bases are shared with TRBD2. The sequence came from a female donor with Graves disease. The input for sequencing was peripheral blood mononuclear cells (PBMCs), taken when the disease was refractory, from a patient treated with antithyroid drugs. This chain's CDR3 is CASSVLAGNTGELVF. The CDR3 coding sequence is TGTGCCAGCAGCGTTCTAGCGGGGAACACCGGGGAGCTGGTTTTT.